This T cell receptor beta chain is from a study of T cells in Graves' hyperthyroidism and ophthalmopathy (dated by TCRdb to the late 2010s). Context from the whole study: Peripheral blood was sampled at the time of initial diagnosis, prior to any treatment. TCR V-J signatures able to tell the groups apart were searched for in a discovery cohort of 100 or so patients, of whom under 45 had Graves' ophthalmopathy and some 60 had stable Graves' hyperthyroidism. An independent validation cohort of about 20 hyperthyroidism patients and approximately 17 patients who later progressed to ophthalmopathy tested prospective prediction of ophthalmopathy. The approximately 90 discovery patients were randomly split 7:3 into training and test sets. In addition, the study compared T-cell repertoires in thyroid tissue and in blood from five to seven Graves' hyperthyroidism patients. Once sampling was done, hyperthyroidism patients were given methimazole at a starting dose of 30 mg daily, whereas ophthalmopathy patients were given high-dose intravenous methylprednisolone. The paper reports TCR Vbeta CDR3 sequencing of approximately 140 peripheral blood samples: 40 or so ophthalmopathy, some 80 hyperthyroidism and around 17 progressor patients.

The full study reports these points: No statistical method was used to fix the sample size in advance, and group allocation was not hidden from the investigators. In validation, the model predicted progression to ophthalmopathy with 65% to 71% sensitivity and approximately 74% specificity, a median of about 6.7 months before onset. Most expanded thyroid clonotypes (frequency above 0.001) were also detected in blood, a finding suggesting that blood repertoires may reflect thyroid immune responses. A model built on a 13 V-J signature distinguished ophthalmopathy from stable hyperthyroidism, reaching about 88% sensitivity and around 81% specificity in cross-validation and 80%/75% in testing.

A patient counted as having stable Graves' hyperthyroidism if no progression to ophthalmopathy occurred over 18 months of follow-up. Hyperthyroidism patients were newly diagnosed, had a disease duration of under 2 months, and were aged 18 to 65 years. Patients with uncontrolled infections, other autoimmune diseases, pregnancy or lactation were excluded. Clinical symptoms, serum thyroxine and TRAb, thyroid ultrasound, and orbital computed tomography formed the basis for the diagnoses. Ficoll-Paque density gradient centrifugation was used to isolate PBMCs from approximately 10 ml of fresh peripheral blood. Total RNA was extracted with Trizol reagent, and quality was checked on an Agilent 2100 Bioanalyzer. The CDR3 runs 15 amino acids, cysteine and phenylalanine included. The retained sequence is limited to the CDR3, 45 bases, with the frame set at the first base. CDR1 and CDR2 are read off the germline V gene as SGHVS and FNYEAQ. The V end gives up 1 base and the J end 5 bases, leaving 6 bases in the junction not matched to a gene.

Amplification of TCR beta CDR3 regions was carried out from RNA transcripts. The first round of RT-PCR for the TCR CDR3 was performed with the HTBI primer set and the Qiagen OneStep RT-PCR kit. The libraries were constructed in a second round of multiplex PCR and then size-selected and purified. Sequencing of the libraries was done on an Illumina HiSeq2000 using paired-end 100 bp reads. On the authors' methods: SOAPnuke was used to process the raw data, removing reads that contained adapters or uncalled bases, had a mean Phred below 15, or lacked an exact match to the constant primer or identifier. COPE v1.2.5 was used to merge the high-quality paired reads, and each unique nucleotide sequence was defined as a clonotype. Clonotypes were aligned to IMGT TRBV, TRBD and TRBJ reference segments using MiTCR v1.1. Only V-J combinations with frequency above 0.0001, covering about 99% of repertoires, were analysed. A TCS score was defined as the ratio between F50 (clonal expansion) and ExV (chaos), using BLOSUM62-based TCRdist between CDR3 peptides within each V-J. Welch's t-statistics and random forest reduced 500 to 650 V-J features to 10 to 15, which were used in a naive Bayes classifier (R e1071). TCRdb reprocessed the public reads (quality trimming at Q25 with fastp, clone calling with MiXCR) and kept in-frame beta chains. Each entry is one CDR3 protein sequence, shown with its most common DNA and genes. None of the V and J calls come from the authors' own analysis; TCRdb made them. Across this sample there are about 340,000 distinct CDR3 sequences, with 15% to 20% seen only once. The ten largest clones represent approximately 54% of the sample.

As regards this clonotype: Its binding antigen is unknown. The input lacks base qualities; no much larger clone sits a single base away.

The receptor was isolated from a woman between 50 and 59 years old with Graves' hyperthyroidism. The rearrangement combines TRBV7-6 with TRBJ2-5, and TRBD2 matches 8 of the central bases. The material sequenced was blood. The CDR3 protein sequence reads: CASSLVVGLEETQYF. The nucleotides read TGTGCCAGCAGCTTAGTTGTGGGACTAGAGGAGACCCAGTACTTC.